This T cell receptor beta chain was sequenced in a study of shared clonotypes between healthy human individuals. At the level of the study: Contributing individuals were a couple of females and a few males aged 18 to 49.

Splitting of CD4+ cells produced CD45RA+ naive and CD45RA-negative memory subsets. Repertoires were generated with immunoSEQ multiplex PCR, while TCRdb's copy carries only in-frame clones and drops some. The repertoire holds roughly 1,100,000 clones, with about 76% as singletons. The V gene's germline CDR1 is KGHSH and CDR2 LQKENI. This CDR3 contains 16 residues. Unmatched junction bases numbered 9, after V lost 3 bases and J lost 4 bases. The sample comprised memory CD4+ T cells sorted from blood. Subset indicated: CD45RA-negative fraction. The TCR sequence derives from a man aged 18 to 30 in good health. The chain has TRBV18 and TRBJ2-3; 8 bases align to TRBD2. CDR3 sequence reads: CASSPGSGVRPDTQYF. The CDR3 nucleotides read TGTGCCAGCTCACCTGGTAGCGGGGTAAGGCCAGATACGCAGTATTTT.